The 16 T cell receptor beta chains given below trace back to one sample, sequenced in a study of T cells after yellow fever vaccination. Each CDR3 protein gets one entry after TCRdb re-called the 5' RACE reads with MiXCR. The table includes about 580,000 distinct CDR3 sequences, roughly 17% detected once. The sequences come from PBMCs, collected around 5 days after the first yellow fever vaccination. These receptors all stem from a man younger than 35 who received the YFV17D yellow fever vaccine.

The rearrangement joins TRBV20-1 to TRBJ1-3; D is possibly TRBD1 (5 bases). V lost 4 bases, J lost 4 bases, and 11 bases lay in between. The CDR3 runs 13 residues. The germline V gene has CDR1 DFQATT and CDR2 SNEGSKA (reference sequence). For the CDR3, the DNA is TGCAGTGCTATCGAAAACAGGGGAAACACCATATATTTT. Protein: CSAIENRGNTIYF.

This clonotype was seen a handful of times. The rearrangement uses TRBV7-3 and TRBJ2-3; the D is unclear. This CDR3 has 15 residues. V dropped 5 bases and J dropped 1 base, with 13 bases sitting between them. Germline V gene data show CDR1 as SGHTA and CDR2 as FQGTGA. This CDR3 is CASSRLGAGTDTQYF. The CDR3 DNA follows: TGTGCCAGCAGCCGCCTAGGTGCGGGCACAGATACGCAGTATTTT.

This clonotype was found a few times. V and J are TRBV6-5 and TRBJ1-1; 9 bases map to TRBD1. V gave up 0 bases and J gave up 1 base; unmatched junction bases: 3. The CDR3 is 16 amino acids. Germline V gene data show CDR1 as MNHEY and CDR2 as SVGAGI. The CDR3 sequence is CASSYSRTGENTEAFF. The CDR3 region has the DNA TGTGCCAGCAGTTACTCTCGGACAGGGGAGAACACTGAAGCTTTCTTT.

This clonotype turned up a few times. J is TRBJ2-7 and V is TRBV27; D uncertain. The germline CDR1 and CDR2 sequences are MNHEY and SMNVEV (reference sequence). There are 14 residues in the CDR3. The germline V and J ends were trimmed by 3 bases and 2 bases, with 11 bases remaining between them. CDR3 in DNA: TGTGCCAGCAGTTTGGCTTCAATGACCTACGAGCAGTACTTC. Protein: CASSLASMTYEQYF.

This clonotype came up many times. The CDR3 nucleotides read TGTGCCAGCAGTTACCCGTTCGCCTATAATTCACCCCTCCACTTT. Encoded protein: CASSYPFAYNSPLHF. The chain recombines TRBV6-5 with TRBJ1-6, with D uncertain. The germline V gene has CDR1 MNHEY and CDR2 SVGAGI. Between the trimmed V and J ends, which lost 2 bases and 2 bases, there was a span of 7 bases. This CDR3 region has 15 residues.

This clonotype has a handful of counts. The V call is TRBV12-3 or TRBV12-4, the J call TRBJ2-3, with D perhaps being TRBD1 or TRBD2 (5 bases each). V was cut by 5 bases and J by 8 bases, with 8 bases left in between. This CDR3 region has 11 residues. The CDR3 protein is CASSLGTTQYF. In DNA, the CDR3 is TGTGCCAGCAGTCTCGGGACTACGCAGTATTTT.

This clonotype was counted between two and nine times. V usage is TRBV4-1 and J usage is TRBJ2-6, with unresolved D. The CDR3 length is 16 residues. V was pared by 1 base and J by 0 bases, with 7 bases between. Germline V lookup: CDR1 MGHRA, CDR2 YSYEKL. CDR3 protein: CASSQVRSSGANVLTF. The CDR3, as DNA: TGCGCCAGCAGCCAAGTACGTAGCTCTGGGGCCAACGTCCTGACTTTC.

This clonotype was seen only a few times. The CDR3 nucleotides read TGTGCCAGCAGTTTCGAGGGGGCTGGCAATCAGCCCCAGCATTTT. Translated, it gives CASSFEGAGNQPQHF. The chain is built from TRBV12-3 or TRBV12-4 and TRBJ1-5, with TRBD1 identical over 7 bases. With 3 bases clipped from V and 2 bases from J, the junction kept 4 bases outside the gene matches. The CDR3 consists of 15 residues.

There are a few counts of this clonotype. The gene calls are TRBV10-3 and TRBJ2-3; TRBD1 aligns across 8 bases. CDR3 length: 14 residues. CDR1 is ENHRY and CDR2 is SYGVKD in the germline V gene. V gave up 2 bases and J gave up 6 bases; unmatched junction bases: 4. Here the CDR3 reads CAISERDRSDTQYF. The CDR3 bases are TGTGCCATCAGTGAGAGGGACAGGTCCGATACGCAGTATTTT.

This chain links TRBV7-2 with TRBJ1-2; D unclear. This CDR3 is 15 amino acids long. Trimming removed 2 bases at V and 4 bases at J, with 14 bases between. The V gene's germline CDR1 is SGHTA and CDR2 FQGNSA. The CDR3 here is CASSLIDVSIYGYTF. The CDR3 DNA sequence: TGTGCCAGCAGCTTAATCGACGTCTCTATCTATGGCTACACCTTC. Full variable domain (rest looked up from reference TRBV7-2 and TRBJ1-2): GAGVSQSPSNKVTEKGKDVELRCDPISGHTALYWYRQSLGQGLEFLIYFQGNSAPDKSGLPSDRFSAERTGGSVSTLTIQRTQQEDSAVYLCASSLIDVSIYGYTFGSGTRLTVV.

This chain uses TRBV28 with TRBJ1-4; TRBD1 agrees at 10 bases. In germline, CDR1 is MDHEN, CDR2 SYDVKM. This CDR3 comprises 12 residues. J gave up 16 bases and V 6 bases, and 8 bases lay outside the gene matches. As DNA, the CDR3 is TGTGCCAGCAGCGACAGGGGGCGTAGGCCGTTTTTT. It codes for CASSDRGRRPFF.

The J gene is TRBJ2-5, the V gene TRBV6-5, with 7 positions matching TRBD2. The CDR3 spans 15 residues. Germline loops: CDR1 MNHEY, CDR2 SVGAGI. V dropped 2 bases and J dropped 7; count of bases not matched to a gene: 10. CDR3 coding DNA: TGTGCCAGCAGTTACGGCCTAGCGGACGGTATGACCCAGTACTTC. This encodes CASSYGLADGMTQYF.

This chain connects TRBV28 to TRBJ2-4, with D perhaps TRBD1 (5 bases). Trimming took 6 bases from V and 0 from J, leaving 15 bases between them. Germline assignment: CDR1 MDHEN and CDR2 SYDVKM. The CDR3 contains 16 residues. CDR3: CASREGDTLAKNIQYF. DNA for the CDR3: TGTGCCAGCAGGGAAGGGGATACACTAGCCAAAAACATTCAGTACTTC.

This clonotype came up a few times. This chain connects TRBV9 to TRBJ2-5; 11 bases fit TRBD2. The J segment lost 5 bases and the V segment lost 4 bases, leaving 7 bases of the junction unmatched. Per the germline V gene, CDR1 is SGDLS and CDR2 is YYNGEE. The CDR3 covers 15 residues. This CDR3 is CASSPGLAAPETQYF. CDR3 DNA sequence: TGTGCCAGCAGCCCGGGACTAGCGGCTCCTGAGACCCAGTACTTC.

Only a few counts were recorded for this clonotype. The J gene is TRBJ2-7, the V gene TRBV7-6; D unclear. Germline V gives CDR1 SGHVS, CDR2 FNYEAQ. V was clipped by 1 base and J by 0 bases, with 10 bases between them. CDR3 size: 15 residues. In nucleotides, the CDR3 is TGTGCCAGCAGCTTAGAGGCAACCAGCTCCTACGAGCAGTACTTC. Translation gives CASSLEATSSYEQYF.

This rearrangement joins TRBV20-1 to TRBJ1-1; no firm D call. Trimming took off 0 bases at V and 3 bases at J, with 11 bases between the two ends. The germline V gene encodes CDR1 DFQATT and CDR2 SNEGSKA (reference sequence). This CDR3 spans 14 amino acids. The CDR3 DNA reads as TGCAGTGCTAGAGATCCGGACGGTCACACTGAAGCTTTCTTT. Translating gives CSARDPDGHTEAFF.